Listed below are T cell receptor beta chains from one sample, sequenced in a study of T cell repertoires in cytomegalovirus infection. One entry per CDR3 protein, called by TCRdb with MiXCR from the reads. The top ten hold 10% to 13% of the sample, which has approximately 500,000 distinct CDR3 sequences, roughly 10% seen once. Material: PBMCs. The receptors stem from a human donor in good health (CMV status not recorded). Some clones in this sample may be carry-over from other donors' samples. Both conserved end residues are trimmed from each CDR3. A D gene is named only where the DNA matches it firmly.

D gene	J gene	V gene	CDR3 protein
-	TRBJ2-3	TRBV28	ASSTARELDTQY
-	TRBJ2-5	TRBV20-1	SARVPGVETQY
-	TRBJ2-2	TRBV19	ASSKSGRTGELF
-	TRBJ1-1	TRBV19	ASHRGRERGNTEAF
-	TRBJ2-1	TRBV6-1	ASSESAERAYNEQF
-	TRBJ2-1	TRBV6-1	ASSMRGGGGYEQF
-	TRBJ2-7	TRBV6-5	ASSYTAFRGAPSYEQY
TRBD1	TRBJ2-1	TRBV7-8	ANSSRTGTEYEQF
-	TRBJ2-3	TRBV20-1	SARPQGLRDTQY
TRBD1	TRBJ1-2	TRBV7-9	ASSLDQGA
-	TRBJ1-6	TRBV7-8	ASSLDSPLH
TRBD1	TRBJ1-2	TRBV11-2	ASSQNRGRSYGYT
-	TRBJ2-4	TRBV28	ASSQGGESSIQY
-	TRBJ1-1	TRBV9	ASSPGSKTPNTEAF
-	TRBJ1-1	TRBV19	ASSMRAANTEAF
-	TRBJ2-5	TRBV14	ASSRGSSLRETQY
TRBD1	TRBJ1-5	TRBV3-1	ASSPDRLSNQPQH
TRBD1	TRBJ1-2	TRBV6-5	ASSSLDRDGYT
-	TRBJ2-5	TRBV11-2	ASSPGVSASQETQY
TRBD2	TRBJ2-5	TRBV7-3	ASSLGGRALETQY
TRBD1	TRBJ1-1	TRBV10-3	AISDPGTGGFTEAF
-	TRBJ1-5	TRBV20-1	SSGTPDQPQH
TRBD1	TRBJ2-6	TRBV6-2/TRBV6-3	ASSSRDRGRSGANVLT
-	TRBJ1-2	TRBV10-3	AISEIYREQSSGYT
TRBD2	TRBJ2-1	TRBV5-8	ASSFKVGGDLQLGNEQF
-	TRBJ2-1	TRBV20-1	SARDTGLGQF
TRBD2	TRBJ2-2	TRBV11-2	ASSLVWIGRAHTGELF
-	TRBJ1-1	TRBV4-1	ASSQDGRDTEAF
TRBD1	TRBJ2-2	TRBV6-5	ASSYSLRTGRTGELF
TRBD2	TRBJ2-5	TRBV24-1	ATSGTGLKGKETQY
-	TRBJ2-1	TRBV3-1	ASSFGTDSSYNEQF
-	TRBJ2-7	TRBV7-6	ASSLVWKGSSYEQY
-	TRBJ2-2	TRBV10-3	AARSGAGELF
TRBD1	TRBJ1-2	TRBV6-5	ASSSTGKNYGYT
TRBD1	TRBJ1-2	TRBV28	ASRGDSAGGYT
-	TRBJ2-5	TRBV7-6	ASSLGGPGTQY
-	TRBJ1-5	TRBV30	AWSRDRKDQPQH
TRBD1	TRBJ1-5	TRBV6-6	ASSWTGSDQPQH
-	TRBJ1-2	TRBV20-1	SASPHNYGYT
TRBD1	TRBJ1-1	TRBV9	ASSGGTGPEAF
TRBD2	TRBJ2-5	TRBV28	ASSLSGRGETQY
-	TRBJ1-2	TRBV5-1	ASSLERGRDGYT
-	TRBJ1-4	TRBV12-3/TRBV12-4	ASSFHSNEKLF
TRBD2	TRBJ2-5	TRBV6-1	ASSEFGRTSGRGVQETQY
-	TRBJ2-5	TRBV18	ASSQRRSQETQY
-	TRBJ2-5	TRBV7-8	ASSFDAASGGETQY
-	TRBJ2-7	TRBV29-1	SVGWNQKDEQY
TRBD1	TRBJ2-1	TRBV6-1	ASSNPSGTGAAAQF
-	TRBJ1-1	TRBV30	AWSVRLDTEAF
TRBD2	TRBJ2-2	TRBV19	ASGPLSGRAFGELF
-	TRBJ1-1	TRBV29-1	SVAARLGLGEAF
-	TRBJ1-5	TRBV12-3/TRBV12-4	ASSFGQRNQPQH